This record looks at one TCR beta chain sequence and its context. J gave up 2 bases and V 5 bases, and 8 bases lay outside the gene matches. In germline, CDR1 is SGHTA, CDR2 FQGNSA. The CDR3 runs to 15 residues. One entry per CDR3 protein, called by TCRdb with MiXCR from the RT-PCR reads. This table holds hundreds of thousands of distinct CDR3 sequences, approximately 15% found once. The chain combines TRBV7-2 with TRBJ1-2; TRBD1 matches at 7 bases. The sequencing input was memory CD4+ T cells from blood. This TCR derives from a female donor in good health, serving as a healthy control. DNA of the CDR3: TGTGCCAGCAGCCCCAGATCGGGACAGAACTATGGCTACACCTTC. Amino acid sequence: CASSPRSGQNYGYTF.